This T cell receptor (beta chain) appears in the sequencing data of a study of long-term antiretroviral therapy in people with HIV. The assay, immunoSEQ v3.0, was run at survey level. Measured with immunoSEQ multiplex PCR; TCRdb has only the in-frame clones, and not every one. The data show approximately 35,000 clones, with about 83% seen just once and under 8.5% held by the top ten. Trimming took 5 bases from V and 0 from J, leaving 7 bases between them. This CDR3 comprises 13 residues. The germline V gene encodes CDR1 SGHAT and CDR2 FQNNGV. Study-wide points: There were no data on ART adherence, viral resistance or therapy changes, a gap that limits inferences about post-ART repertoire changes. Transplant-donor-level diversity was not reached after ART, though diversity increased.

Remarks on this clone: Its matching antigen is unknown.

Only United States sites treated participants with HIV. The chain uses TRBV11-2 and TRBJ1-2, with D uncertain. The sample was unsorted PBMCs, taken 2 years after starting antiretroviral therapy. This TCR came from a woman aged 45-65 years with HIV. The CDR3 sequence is CASSREANYGYTF. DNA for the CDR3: TGTGCCAGCAGCCGGGAAGCTAACTATGGCTACACCTTC.